This T cell receptor (beta chain) was profiled in a study of CD8+CD57+ T cells in acquired aplastic anemia. Findings of the study overall: Patients and controls turned out to have roughly 30 CD8+ CDR3 sequences in common.

V lost 0 bases to trimming and J lost 6 bases, with 11 bases between them. CDR3 length: 13 residues. Germline V CDR1 and CDR2: DFQATT, SNEGSKA (reference sequence). Genomic DNA constituted the template upon which TCR beta VDJ and CDR3 profiling was performed. TCRdb recomputed calls from the reads with MiXCR, one row per CDR3 protein. The sample has roughly 300,000 distinct CDR3 sequences, approximately 56% seen once. In regard to this clonotype: Its antigen is unknown.

This TCR was recovered from a human donor with severe aplastic anemia or a healthy control (not recorded which). The specimen sequenced was sorted CD4+, CD8+, or CD8+CD57+ T cells (not recorded which) from PBMCs. This chain connects TRBV20-1 to TRBJ2-5, with D perhaps being TRBD1 or TRBD2 (5 bases each). In DNA, the CDR3 is TGCAGTGCTAGAGATATGGGGGAACAGACCCAGTACTTC. As protein: CSARDMGEQTQYF.